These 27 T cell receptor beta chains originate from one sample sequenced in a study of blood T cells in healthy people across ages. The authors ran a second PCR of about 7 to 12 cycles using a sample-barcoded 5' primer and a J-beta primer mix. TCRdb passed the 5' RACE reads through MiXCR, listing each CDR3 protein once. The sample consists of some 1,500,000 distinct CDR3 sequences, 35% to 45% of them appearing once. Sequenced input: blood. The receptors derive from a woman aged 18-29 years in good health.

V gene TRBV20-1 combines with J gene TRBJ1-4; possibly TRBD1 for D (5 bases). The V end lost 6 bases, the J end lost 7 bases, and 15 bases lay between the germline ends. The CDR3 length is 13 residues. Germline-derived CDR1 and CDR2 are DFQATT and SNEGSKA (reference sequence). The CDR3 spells CSALGVVFEKLFF. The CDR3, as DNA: TGCAGTGCACTGGGGGTTGTTTTTGAAAAACTGTTTTTT.

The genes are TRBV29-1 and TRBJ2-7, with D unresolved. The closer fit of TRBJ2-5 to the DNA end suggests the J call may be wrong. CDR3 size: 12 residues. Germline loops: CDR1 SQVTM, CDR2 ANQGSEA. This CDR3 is CSVVKADETQYF. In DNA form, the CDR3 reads TGCAGCGTTGTAAAGGCAGACGAGACCCAGTACTTC.

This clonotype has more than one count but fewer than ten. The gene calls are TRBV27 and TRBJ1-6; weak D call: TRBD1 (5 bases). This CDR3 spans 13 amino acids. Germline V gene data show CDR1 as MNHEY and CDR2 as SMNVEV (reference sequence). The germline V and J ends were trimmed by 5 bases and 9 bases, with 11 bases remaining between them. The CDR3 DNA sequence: TGTGCCAGCAGTCAGGGAGGCGGTTCACCCCTCCACTTT. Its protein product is CASSQGGGSPLHF.

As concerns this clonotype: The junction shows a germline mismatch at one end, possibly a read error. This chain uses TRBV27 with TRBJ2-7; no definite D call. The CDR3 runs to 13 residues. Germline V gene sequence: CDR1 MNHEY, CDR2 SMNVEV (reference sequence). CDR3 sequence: CASSVSMGYEQYF. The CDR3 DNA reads TGTGCCAGCAGTGTATCGATGGGTTACGAGCAGTACTTC.

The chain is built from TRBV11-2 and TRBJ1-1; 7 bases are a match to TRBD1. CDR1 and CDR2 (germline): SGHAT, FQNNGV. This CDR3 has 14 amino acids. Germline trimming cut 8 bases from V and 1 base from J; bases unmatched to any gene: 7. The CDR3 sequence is CASHGTERNTEAFF. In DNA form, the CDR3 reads TGTGCCAGCCATGGGACAGAGAGGAACACTGAAGCTTTCTTT.

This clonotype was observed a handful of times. The CDR3 loop is CASSLISLGEQYF. CDR3 DNA: TGTGCCAGCAGCTTAATTTCCCTCGGGGAGCAGTACTTC. V gene TRBV7-9 combines with J gene TRBJ2-7, with D unclear. CDR3 length: 13 amino acids. The germline CDR1 and CDR2 sequences are SEHNR and FQNEAQ (reference sequence). V shed 2 bases and J shed 7 bases, with 12 bases lying between them. Complete variable domain (other parts from reference TRBV7-9 and TRBJ2-7): DTGVSQNPRHKITKRGQNVTFRCDPISEHNRLYWYRQTLGQGPEFLTYFQNEAQLEKSRLLSDRFSAERPKGSFSTLEIQRTEQGDSAMYLCASSLISLGEQYFGPGTRLTVT.

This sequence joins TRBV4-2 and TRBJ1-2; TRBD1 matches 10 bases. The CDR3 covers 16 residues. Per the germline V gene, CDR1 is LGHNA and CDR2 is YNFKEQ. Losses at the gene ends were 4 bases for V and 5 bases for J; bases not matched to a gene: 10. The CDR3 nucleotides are TGTGCCAGCAGCCGACAGGGGGCGACCTTCTATTATGGCTACACCTTC. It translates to CASSRQGATFYYGYTF.

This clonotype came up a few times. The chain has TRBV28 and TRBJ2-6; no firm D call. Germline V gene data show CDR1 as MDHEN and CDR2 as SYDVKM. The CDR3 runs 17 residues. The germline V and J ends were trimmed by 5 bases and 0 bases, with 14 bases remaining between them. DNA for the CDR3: TGTGCCAGCAGTCCCGATAGCCTGCCCTCTGGGGCCAACGTCCTGACTTTC. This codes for CASSPDSLPSGANVLTF.

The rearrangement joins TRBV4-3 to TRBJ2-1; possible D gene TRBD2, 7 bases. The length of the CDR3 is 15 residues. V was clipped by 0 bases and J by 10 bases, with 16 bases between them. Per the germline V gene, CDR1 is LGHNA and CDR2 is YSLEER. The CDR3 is CASSQEVGGAREQFF. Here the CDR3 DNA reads TGCGCCAGCAGCCAAGAGGTGGGGGGGGCAAGGGAGCAGTTCTTC.

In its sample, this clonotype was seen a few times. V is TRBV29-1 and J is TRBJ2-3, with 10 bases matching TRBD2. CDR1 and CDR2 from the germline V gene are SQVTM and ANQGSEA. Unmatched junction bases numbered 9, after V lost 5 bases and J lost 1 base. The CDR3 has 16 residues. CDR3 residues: CSVFPSLAGGTDTQYF. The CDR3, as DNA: TGCAGCGTTTTCCCGAGTCTAGCGGGGGGCACAGATACGCAGTATTTT.

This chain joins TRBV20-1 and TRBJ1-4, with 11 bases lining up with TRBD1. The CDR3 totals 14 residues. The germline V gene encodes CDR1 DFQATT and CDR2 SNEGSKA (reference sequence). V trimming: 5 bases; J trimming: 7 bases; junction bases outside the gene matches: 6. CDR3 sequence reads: CSADSGTGGEKLFF. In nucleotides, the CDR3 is TGCAGTGCTGATTCCGGGACAGGGGGTGAAAAACTGTTTTTT.

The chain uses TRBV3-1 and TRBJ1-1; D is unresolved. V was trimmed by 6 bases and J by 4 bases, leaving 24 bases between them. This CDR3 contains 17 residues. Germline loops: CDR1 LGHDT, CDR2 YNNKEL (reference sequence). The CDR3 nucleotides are TGTGCCAGCAGGGCGGGATTAAAGCCTCAGCGGACCACTGAAGCTTTCTTT. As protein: CASRAGLKPQRTTEAFF.

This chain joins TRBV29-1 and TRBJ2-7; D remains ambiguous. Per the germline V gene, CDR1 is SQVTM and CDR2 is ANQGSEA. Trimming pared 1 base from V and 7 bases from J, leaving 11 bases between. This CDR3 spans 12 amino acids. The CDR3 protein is CSVEGLGGEQYF. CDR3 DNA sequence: TGCAGCGTTGAAGGGCTGGGTGGGGAGCAGTACTTC.

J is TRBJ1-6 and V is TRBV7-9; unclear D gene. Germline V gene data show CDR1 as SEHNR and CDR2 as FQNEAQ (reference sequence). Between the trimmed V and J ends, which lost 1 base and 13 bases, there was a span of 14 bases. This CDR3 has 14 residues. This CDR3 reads CASSLGVGDSPLHF. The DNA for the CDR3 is TGTGCCAGCAGCTTAGGCGTAGGAGACTCGCCCCTCCACTTT.

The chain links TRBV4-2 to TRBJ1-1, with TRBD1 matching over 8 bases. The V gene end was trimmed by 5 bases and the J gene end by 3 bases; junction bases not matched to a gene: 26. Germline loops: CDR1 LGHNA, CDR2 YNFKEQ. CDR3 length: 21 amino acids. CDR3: CASSCIRSMAPTNRGDTEAFF. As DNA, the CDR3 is TGTGCCAGCAGCTGCATACGCTCAATGGCGCCCACCAACAGGGGGGACACTGAAGCTTTCTTT.

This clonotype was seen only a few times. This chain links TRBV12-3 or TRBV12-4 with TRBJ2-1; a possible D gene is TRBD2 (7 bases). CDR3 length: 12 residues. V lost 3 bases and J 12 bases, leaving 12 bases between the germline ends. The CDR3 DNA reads TGTGCCAGCAGTTTTGGAGGGGGGGGGCAGTTCTTC. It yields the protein CASSFGGGGQFF.

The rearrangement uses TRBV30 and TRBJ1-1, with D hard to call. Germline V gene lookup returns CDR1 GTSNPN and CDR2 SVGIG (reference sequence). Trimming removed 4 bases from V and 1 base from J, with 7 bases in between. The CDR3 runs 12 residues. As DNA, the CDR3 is TGTGCCTGGAAAACGGAGAACACTGAAGCTTTCTTT. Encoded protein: CAWKTENTEAFF.

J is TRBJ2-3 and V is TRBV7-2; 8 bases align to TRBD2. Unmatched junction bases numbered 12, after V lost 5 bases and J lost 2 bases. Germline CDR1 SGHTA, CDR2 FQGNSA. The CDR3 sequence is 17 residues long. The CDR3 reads CASSGLAGPINTDTQYF. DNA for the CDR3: TGTGCCAGCAGCGGATTAGCGGGGCCGATTAACACAGATACGCAGTATTTT.

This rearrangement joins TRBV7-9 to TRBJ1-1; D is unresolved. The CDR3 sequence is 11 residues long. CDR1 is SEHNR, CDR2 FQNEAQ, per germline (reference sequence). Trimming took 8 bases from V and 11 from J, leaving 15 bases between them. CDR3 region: CASWGGVRAFF. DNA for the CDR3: TGTGCCAGCTGGGGAGGAGTTAGGGCTTTCTTT.

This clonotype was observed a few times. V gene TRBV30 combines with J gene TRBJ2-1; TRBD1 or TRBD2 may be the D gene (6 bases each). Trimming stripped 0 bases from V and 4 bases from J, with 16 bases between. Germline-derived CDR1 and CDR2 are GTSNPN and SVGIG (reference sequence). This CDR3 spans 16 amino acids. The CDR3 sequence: CAWSVRKGGPYNEQFF. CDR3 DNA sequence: TGTGCCTGGAGTGTACGAAAGGGGGGACCTTACAATGAGCAGTTCTTC.

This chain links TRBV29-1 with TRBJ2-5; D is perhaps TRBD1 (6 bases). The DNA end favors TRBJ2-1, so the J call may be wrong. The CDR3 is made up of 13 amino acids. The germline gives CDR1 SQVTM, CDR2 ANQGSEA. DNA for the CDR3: TGCAGCGTTGATGACAGGTACCAAGAGACCCAGTTCTTC. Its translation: CSVDDRYQETQFF.

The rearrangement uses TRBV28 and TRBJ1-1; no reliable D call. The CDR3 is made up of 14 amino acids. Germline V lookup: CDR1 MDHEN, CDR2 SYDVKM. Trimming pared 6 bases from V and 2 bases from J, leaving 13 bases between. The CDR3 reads CASSHLKVNTEAFF. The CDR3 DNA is TGTGCCAGCAGCCACCTTAAAGTAAACACTGAAGCTTTCTTT.

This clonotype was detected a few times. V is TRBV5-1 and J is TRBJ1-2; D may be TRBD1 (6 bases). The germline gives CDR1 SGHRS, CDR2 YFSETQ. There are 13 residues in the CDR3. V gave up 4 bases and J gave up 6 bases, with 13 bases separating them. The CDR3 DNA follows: TGCGCCAGCAGCCCTCAGGGGTACGATGGCTACACCTTC. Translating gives CASSPQGYDGYTF.

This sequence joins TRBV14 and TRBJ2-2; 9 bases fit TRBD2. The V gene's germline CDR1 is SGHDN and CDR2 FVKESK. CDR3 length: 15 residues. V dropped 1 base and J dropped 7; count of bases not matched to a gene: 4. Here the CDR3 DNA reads TGTGCCAGCAGCCAAGTAGCGGGAGTAAGCGGGGAGCTGTTTTTT. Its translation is CASSQVAGVSGELFF.

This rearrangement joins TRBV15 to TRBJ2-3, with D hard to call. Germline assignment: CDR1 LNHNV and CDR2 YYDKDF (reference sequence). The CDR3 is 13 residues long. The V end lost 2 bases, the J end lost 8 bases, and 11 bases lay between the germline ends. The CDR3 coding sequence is TGTGCCACCAGCAGACAATTAGGTAGTACGCAGTATTTT. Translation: CATSRQLGSTQYF. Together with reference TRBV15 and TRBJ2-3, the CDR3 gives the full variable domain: DAMVIQNPRYQVTQFGKPVTLSCSQTLNHNVMYWYQQKSSQAPKLLFHYYDKDFNNEADTPDNFQSRRPNTSFCFLDIRSPGLGDTAMYLCATSRQLGSTQYFGPGTRLTVL.

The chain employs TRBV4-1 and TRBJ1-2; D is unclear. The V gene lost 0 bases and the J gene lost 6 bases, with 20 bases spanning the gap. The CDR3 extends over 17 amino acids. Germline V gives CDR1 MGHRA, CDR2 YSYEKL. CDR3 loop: CASSQDTWQFDINGYTF. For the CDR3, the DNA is TGCGCCAGCAGCCAAGATACTTGGCAGTTCGATATAAATGGCTACACCTTC.

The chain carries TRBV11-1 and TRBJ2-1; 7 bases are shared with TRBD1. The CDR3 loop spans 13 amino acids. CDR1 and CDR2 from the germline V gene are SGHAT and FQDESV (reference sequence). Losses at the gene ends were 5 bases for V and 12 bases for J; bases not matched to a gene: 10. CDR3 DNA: TGTGCCAGCAGCCCTGGTGACAGGGTGGCGCAGTTCTTC. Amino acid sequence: CASSPGDRVAQFF. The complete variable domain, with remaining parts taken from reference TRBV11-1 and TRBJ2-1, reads EAEVAQSPRYKITEKSQAVAFWCDPISGHATLYWYRQILGQGPELLVQFQDESVVDDSQLPKDRFSAERLKGVDSTLKIQPAELGDSAMYLCASSPGDRVAQFFGPGTRLTVL.